A single sample is the source of the 21 T cell receptor beta chains below, sequenced in a study of cytomegalovirus exposure and HLA in healthy donors. Primers included in the PCR were 60 Vbeta and 13 Jbeta primers. Here immunoSEQ multiplex PCR was the method, and the copy in TCRdb shows in-frame clones only, minus some. The sample contains about 160,000 clones, 80% to 90% of which appear only once. What was sequenced was PBMCs. Receptor source: a young man in good health and CMV-seronegative.

The V gene is TRBV25-1, the J gene TRBJ1-6, with a possible D match to TRBD1 (5 bases). Germline V gene sequence: CDR1 MGHDK, CDR2 SYGVNS. CDR3 length equals 13 residues. Trimming removed 6 bases at V and 8 bases at J, with 11 bases between. The CDR3 reads CASRPPGYSPLHF. DNA of the CDR3: TGTGCCAGCAGGCCCCCAGGGTATTCACCCCTCCACTTT.

In DNA, the CDR3 is TGTGCCAGCAGCTTAGAAGCCCCCGGGACAGCCATCGCCCTCCACTTT. Translating it yields CASSLEAPGTAIALHF. The rearrangement uses TRBV7-9 and TRBJ1-6, with 7 nucleotides matching TRBD1. This CDR3 has 16 amino acids. Germline loops: CDR1 SEHNR, CDR2 FQNEAQ (reference sequence). Unmatched junction bases numbered 14, after V lost 1 base and J lost 14 bases.

The count of this clone is one. The V and J genes are TRBV29-1 and TRBJ2-7; D call uncertain. Germline loops: CDR1 SQVTM, CDR2 ANQGSEA. This CDR3 is 12 amino acids long. The V end lost 4 bases, the J end lost 3 bases, and 10 bases lay between the germline ends. CDR3 amino acids: CSVGSSSYEQYF. DNA of the CDR3: TGCAGCGTTGGGAGTAGTAGCTACGAGCAGTACTTC.

The rearrangement links TRBV5-4 to TRBJ2-1; D remains unclear. V was shortened by 6 bases and J by 6 bases, with 7 bases between the two germline ends. Germline CDR1 and CDR2: SGHNT and YYREEE (reference sequence). This CDR3 has 11 amino acids. CDR3 sequence (DNA): TGTGCCAGCACACTTGGCAATGAGCAGTTCTTC. Its protein product is CASTLGNEQFF.

The rearrangement uses TRBV5-1 and TRBJ2-7; the D gene is possibly TRBD2 (6 bases). CDR1 is SGHRS and CDR2 is YFSETQ in the germline V gene. Trimming cost V 0 bases and J 5 bases, with 15 bases left between them. The CDR3 runs to 15 residues. CDR3 protein: CASSLGGVEGNEQYF. CDR3 in DNA: TGCGCCAGCAGCTTGGGGGGGGTGGAGGGGAACGAGCAGTACTTC.

This chain uses TRBV7-3 with TRBJ2-2; 12 bases are a match to TRBD1. The CDR3 extends over 17 amino acids. The J segment lost 3 bases and the V segment lost 5 bases, leaving 7 bases of the junction unmatched. Germline V gene data show CDR1 as SGHTA and CDR2 as FQGTGA. CDR3 sequence: CASSVSGTGGYTGELFF. In DNA form, the CDR3 reads TGTGCCAGCAGCGTTTCCGGGACAGGGGGCTACACCGGGGAGCTGTTTTTT.

The J gene is TRBJ1-1, the V gene TRBV19; TRBD1 matches 8 bases. CDR1 is LNHDA and CDR2 is SQIVND in the germline V gene (reference sequence). Trimming removed 7 bases from V and 2 bases from J; junction bases left unmatched: 6. CDR3 length equals 14 residues. Written as DNA, the CDR3 is TGTGCCAGTACCCCAGGACAGGGAAACACTGAAGCTTTCTTT. Amino acid sequence: CASTPGQGNTEAFF.

V and J are TRBV6-5 and TRBJ2-7; D perhaps matches TRBD2 (5 bases). This CDR3 comprises 15 residues. Germline loops: CDR1 MNHEY, CDR2 SVGAGI. Trimming took off 6 bases at V and 0 bases at J, with 15 bases between the two ends. The CDR3 loop is CASRMWRTGSYEQYF. Here the CDR3 DNA reads TGTGCCAGCAGGATGTGGAGGACGGGCTCCTACGAGCAGTACTTC.

This chain joins TRBV7-8 and TRBJ2-7; 8 nucleotides match TRBD2. From germline, CDR1 is SGHVS and CDR2 FQNEAQ. The junction had 7 bases not matched to a gene; V was cut back by 0 bases and J by 6 bases. CDR3 length equals 15 residues. This chain's CDR3 is CASSLASGSRGEQYF. CDR3 in DNA: TGTGCCAGCAGCTTAGCCAGCGGGAGTCGGGGCGAGCAGTACTTC.

The chain recombines TRBV7-2 with TRBJ2-7; 7 nucleotides align to TRBD1. Germline V gene lookup returns CDR1 SGHTA and CDR2 FQGNSA. CDR3 length: 16 residues. The ends lost 4 bases at V and 5 bases at J; junction bases unmatched: 14. The CDR3 protein is CASSSGQLPGPDEQYF. For the CDR3, the DNA is TGTGCCAGCAGCTCGGGACAGCTCCCTGGGCCCGACGAGCAGTACTTC.

The chain uses TRBV2 and TRBJ1-1; a weak D match, TRBD1 (5 bases). V was clipped by 4 bases and J by 5 bases, with 14 bases between them. Germline assignment: CDR1 SNHLY and CDR2 FYNNEI. The CDR3 covers 14 residues. CDR3 bases: TGTGCCAGCAGTGTGGCAGGGTTGGGGACTGAAGCTTTCTTT. As protein: CASSVAGLGTEAFF. The variable domain in full, with the rest retrieved from reference TRBV2 and TRBJ1-1, is EPEVTQTPSHQVTQMGQEVILRCVPISNHLYFYWYRQILGQKVEFLVSFYNNEISEKSEIFDDQFSVERPDGSNFTLKIRSTKLEDSAMYFCASSVAGLGTEAFFGQGTRLTVV.

This chain connects TRBV10-3 to TRBJ1-1, with a tentative D call TRBD1 (5 bases). V was shortened by 0 bases and J by 4 bases, with 6 bases between the two germline ends. Germline CDR1 ENHRY, CDR2 SYGVKD. The CDR3 spans 13 residues. The CDR3 DNA reads as TGTGCCATCAGTGAGTCAAGGGGCACTGAAGCTTTCTTT. This sequence encodes CAISESRGTEAFF.

The chain links TRBV6-5 to TRBJ2-1; TRBD2 matches at 10 bases. The V segment lost 0 bases and the J segment 8 bases; nucleotides outside the gene matches: 7. This CDR3 contains 16 residues. Germline V gives CDR1 MNHEY, CDR2 SVGAGI. The DNA for the CDR3 is TGTGCCAGCAGTTACTCAAGCGGGAGGGCCGGGGATGAGCAGTTCTTC. It encodes CASSYSSGRAGDEQFF.

The chain employs TRBV6-6 and TRBJ2-5; D remains ambiguous. Germline assignment: CDR1 MNHNY and CDR2 SVGAGI (reference sequence). This CDR3 spans 13 amino acids. V lost 8 bases to trimming and J lost 2 bases, with 12 bases between them. This chain's CDR3 is CASGQKMQETQYF. The DNA for the CDR3 is TGTGCCAGCGGCCAAAAGATGCAAGAGACCCAGTACTTC.

The chain is built from TRBV4-1 and TRBJ1-5, with 8 nucleotides matching TRBD1. Germline V CDR1 and CDR2: MGHRA, YSYEKL. CDR3 length: 16 amino acids. The trim removed 0 bases at V and 2 bases at J, leaving 3 bases unmatched. The CDR3: CASSQDRTGRNQPQHF. The CDR3, as DNA: TGCGCCAGCAGCCAAGACCGGACAGGGCGCAATCAGCCCCAGCATTTT.

For this clone: The junction and the germline gene differ at one end; a read error may be behind it. The chain couples TRBV4-1 to TRBJ1-5, with D possibly being TRBD1 (5 bases). CDR1 is MGHRA and CDR2 is YSYEKL in the germline V gene. CDR3 length: 14 amino acids. The CDR3 DNA follows: TGTGCCAGCAGCCAAGAGGCAGGGAATCAGCCCCAGCATTTT. Its translation is CASSQEAGNQPQHF.

This chain's CDR3 is CASSELVEGTEGYTF. CDR3 DNA sequence: TGTGCCAGCAGTGAACTTGTTGAGGGCACGGAGGGCTACACCTTC. The chain uses TRBV6-1 and TRBJ1-2; D not certain. This CDR3 comprises 15 residues. Germline loops: CDR1 MNHNS, CDR2 SASEGT. The V end lost 2 bases, the J end lost 8 bases, and 18 bases lay between the germline ends.

V is TRBV4-3 and J is TRBJ2-1; 9 nucleotides match TRBD2. Trimming removed 0 bases from V and 7 bases from J; junction bases left unmatched: 13. Germline V lookup: CDR1 LGHNA, CDR2 YSLEER. This CDR3 has 18 residues. CDR3 residues: CASSQDPGGLAGRNEQFF. CDR3 coding DNA: TGCGCCAGCAGCCAAGATCCTGGGGGCCTAGCGGGAAGGAATGAGCAGTTCTTC.

The genes are TRBV30 and TRBJ1-5; D not resolved. Trimming pared 3 bases from V and 5 bases from J, leaving 11 bases between. The germline CDR1 and CDR2 sequences are GTSNPN and SVGIG (reference sequence). This CDR3 is built from 13 residues. CDR3 protein: CAWSGGVDQPQHF. CDR3 DNA sequence: TGTGCCTGGAGCGGCGGAGTGGATCAGCCCCAGCATTTT.

This clone has only one observation. The chain couples TRBV11-3 to TRBJ2-2; D uncertain. Trimming shortened V by 10 bases and J by 3 bases, and 9 bases separated the two germline ends. This CDR3 region has 12 residues. The germline V gene has CDR1 SGHNT and CDR2 YENEEA. The chain's CDR3 is CATTNYTGELFF. The DNA for the CDR3 is TGTGCCACTACCAATTACACCGGGGAGCTGTTTTTT.

The genes are TRBV5-6 and TRBJ2-7, with D maybe TRBD2 (5 bases). CDR3 length equals 16 residues. Germline CDR1 and CDR2: SGHDT and YYEEEE. The V end was cut by 3 bases, the J end by 9 bases, with 25 bases between. CDR3: CASSWMAGLASIGQYF. CDR3 DNA: TGTGCCAGCAGCTGGATGGCCGGGCTAGCCTCGATCGGGCAGTACTTC. Drawing the rest from reference TRBV5-6 and TRBJ2-7, the complete variable domain is DAGVTQSPTHLIKTRGQQVTLRCSPKSGHDTVSWYQQALGQGPQFIFQYYEEEERQRGNFPDRFSGHQFPNYSSELNVNALLLGDSALYLCASSWMAGLASIGQYFGPGTRLTVT.